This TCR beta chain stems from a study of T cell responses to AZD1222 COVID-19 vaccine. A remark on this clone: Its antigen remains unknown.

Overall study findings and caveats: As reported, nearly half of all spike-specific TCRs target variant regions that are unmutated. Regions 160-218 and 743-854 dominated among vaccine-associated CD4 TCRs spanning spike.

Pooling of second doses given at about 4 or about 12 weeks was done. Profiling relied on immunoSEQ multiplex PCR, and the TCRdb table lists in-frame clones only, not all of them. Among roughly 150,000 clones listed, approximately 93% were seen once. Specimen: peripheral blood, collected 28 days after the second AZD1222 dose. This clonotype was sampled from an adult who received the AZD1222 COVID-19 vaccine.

The DNA of the CDR3 is TGTGCCAGCAGCCCCAACAGAAAAACTAATGAAAAACTGTTTTTT. Amino acids: CASSPNRKTNEKLFF. The rearrangement uses TRBV7-9 and TRBJ1-4; D is undetermined. V was pared by 5 bases and J by 1 base, with 11 bases between. The CDR3 is made up of 15 amino acids. The germline CDR1 and CDR2 sequences are SEHNR and FQNEAQ (reference sequence).